This TCR beta chain came from a study of read filtering for tumor transcriptome and immune sequencing. Across the study: TCR-mapped reads were about 4.05 to 11 million with IR-seq versus about 85 to 1,300 with RNA-seq.

Study results and limitations: In IR-seq, single-read clonotypes were about 81.9% of clonotypes but around 3.5% of reads.

The CDR3 totals 15 residues. Germline V gene lookup returns CDR1 SGHRS and CDR2 YFSETQ. The V gene end was trimmed by 0 bases and the J gene end by 4 bases; junction bases not matched to a gene: 2. At the time of active disease, bone marrow was collected from every patient. This library used around 400 ng RNA and molecular barcoded adaptors spanning alpha/delta and beta/gamma chains. TCRdb processed the reads anew with MiXCR; each CDR3 protein has one entry. The sample lists roughly 130,000 distinct CDR3 sequences; over 10% were seen once. This clonotype showed up many times. The antigen remains unidentified.

This chain links TRBV5-1 with TRBJ1-5; 9 positions match TRBD1. The sequenced sample was a population of CD138-negative cells sorted from bone marrow. This receptor was identified in a donor older than 35 with multiple myeloma. CDR3 bases: TGCGCCAGCAGCTTGGATGGACAGGGGAATCAGCCCCAGCATTTT. This codes for CASSLDGQGNQPQHF.